The 30 T cell receptor beta chains listed next were all sequenced from one sample in a study of cytomegalovirus exposure and HLA in healthy donors. Primers: 60 Vbeta forward and 13 Jbeta reverse. Here immunoSEQ multiplex PCR was the method, and the copy in TCRdb shows in-frame clones only, minus some. In all, the sample yields under 130,000 clones. Sequencing was carried out using PBMCs. The receptor source for this set is a man aged 40-49 years in good health and CMV-seronegative.

For this clone: This specimen includes other DNA sequences encoding the same CDR3. This chain connects TRBV28 to TRBJ2-2, with 11 bases identical to TRBD2. The trim removed 10 bases at V and 6 bases at J, leaving 10 bases unmatched. Germline values: CDR1 MDHEN, CDR2 SYDVKM. The CDR3 length is 15 residues. The chain's CDR3 is CATLGALAGAGELFF. CDR3 bases: TGTGCCACCCTTGGAGCACTAGCGGGAGCCGGGGAGCTGTTTTTT.

The gene calls are TRBV4-1 and TRBJ2-5; 8 bases agree with TRBD1. Trimming took 6 bases from V and 1 from J; bases not matched to a gene: 10. The CDR3 extends over 16 amino acids. Germline V lookup: CDR1 MGHRA, CDR2 YSYEKL. The CDR3 coding sequence is TGCGCCAGCAGACTCTCCCCAACAGGGGGCCAAGAGACCCAGTACTTC. It is translated as CASRLSPTGGQETQYF.

The chain recombines TRBV25-1 with TRBJ2-7, with TRBD2 identical over 9 bases. CDR3 length: 15 residues. J lost 3 bases, V lost 4 bases, and 7 bases had no gene match. The germline V gene has CDR1 MGHDK and CDR2 SYGVNS. CDR3 region: CASSGSAGGFYEQYF. As DNA, the CDR3 is TGTGCCAGCAGTGGATCAGCGGGGGGTTTCTACGAGCAGTACTTC.

The chain has TRBV5-1 and TRBJ1-1, with D tentatively TRBD1 (5 bases). Germline CDR1 and CDR2: SGHRS and YFSETQ. This CDR3 has 14 amino acids. V lost 1 base, J lost 0 bases, and 7 bases lay in between. CDR3: CASSLKGMNTEAFF. CDR3 bases: TGCGCCAGCAGCTTGAAGGGGATGAACACTGAAGCTTTCTTT.

The chain employs TRBV6-5 and TRBJ2-5, with D possibly TRBD2 on 5 matching bases. The CDR3 has 14 amino acids. Germline CDR1 reads MNHEY; CDR2 reads SVGAGI. Trimming shortened V by 6 bases and J by 2 bases, and 13 bases separated the two germline ends. The CDR3 DNA sequence: TGTGCCAGCAGCGTGGAGAGGGATCAAGAGACCCAGTACTTC. Protein: CASSVERDQETQYF.

V and J are TRBV2 and TRBJ2-3; 13 nucleotides match TRBD2. Losses at the gene ends were 1 base for V and 10 bases for J; bases not matched to a gene: 8. From germline, CDR1 is SNHLY and CDR2 FYNNEI. This CDR3 comprises 16 residues. For the CDR3, the DNA is TGTGCCAGCAGTGAAGTCGGACTAGCGGGAGCGCGGGCGCAGTATTTT. Protein product: CASSEVGLAGARAQYF.

The chain is built from TRBV13 and TRBJ1-4; D ambiguous. Germline V gives CDR1 PRHDT, CDR2 FYEKMQ (reference sequence). This CDR3 spans 16 amino acids. The germline V and J ends were trimmed by 2 bases and 8 bases, with 18 bases remaining between them. The CDR3 here is CASSLQTNVLAEKLFF. CDR3 nucleotide sequence: TGTGCCAGCAGCTTACAAACGAACGTCTTGGCAGAAAAACTGTTTTTT.

V is TRBV10-2 and J is TRBJ2-3; 12 bases agree with TRBD2. With 5 bases clipped from V and 0 bases from J, the junction kept 9 bases outside the gene matches. CDR3 size: 18 residues. Germline V gene sequence: CDR1 WSHSY, CDR2 SAAADI. CDR3 DNA: TGCGCCAGCAGTCCCCCCTCCGGGACTAGCGGGAGCACAGATACGCAGTATTTT. Its translation: CASSPPSGTSGSTDTQYF.

Here the CDR3 DNA reads TGTGCCAGCAGTTTGGGGAGTGCAGATACGCAGTATTTT. Residues: CASSLGSADTQYF. The chain recombines TRBV6-5 with TRBJ2-3; maybe TRBD2 (5 bases). CDR3 length: 13 amino acids. V dropped 4 bases and J dropped 4 bases, with 9 bases sitting between them. Germline lookup yields CDR1 MNHEY and CDR2 SVGAGI.

V usage is TRBV7-2 and J usage is TRBJ1-1; tentative D call: TRBD1 (5 bases). The V gene lost 2 bases and the J gene lost 1 base, with 8 bases spanning the gap. This CDR3 is built from 14 residues. The V gene's germline CDR1 is SGHTA and CDR2 FQGNSA. The CDR3 DNA follows: TGTGCCAGCAGCTTATCCAGGGAGAACACTGAAGCTTTCTTT. Translating it yields CASSLSRENTEAFF.

J is TRBJ2-3 and V is TRBV30; 9 positions match TRBD1. CDR1 and CDR2 from the germline V gene are GTSNPN and SVGIG (reference sequence). The V segment lost 3 bases and the J segment 4 bases; nucleotides outside the gene matches: 5. This CDR3 is built from 14 residues. CDR3 nucleotides: TGTGCCTGGAGGGGGGACAGGGTCCCAGATACGCAGTATTTT. Encoded protein: CAWRGDRVPDTQYF.

This sequence joins TRBV18 and TRBJ2-2, with D possibly matching TRBD2 (5 bases). Germline V gene sequence: CDR1 KGHSH, CDR2 LQKENI. This CDR3 has 16 amino acids. The V end lost 4 bases, the J end lost 5 bases, and 17 bases lay between the germline ends. The CDR3, as DNA: TGTGCCAGCTCACTTTACGAGGGAGACGTTACCGGGGAGCTGTTTTTT. Protein sequence: CASSLYEGDVTGELFF.

The V call is TRBV6-5, the J call TRBJ2-1, with D possibly being TRBD2 (5 bases). The V gene lost 1 base and the J gene lost 6 bases, with 13 bases spanning the gap. The CDR3 loop spans 15 amino acids. Germline V gene lookup returns CDR1 MNHEY and CDR2 SVGAGI. DNA of the CDR3: TGTGCCAGCAGTTACTGGGCTAGCATGCCCAATGAGCAGTTCTTC. Protein product: CASSYWASMPNEQFF.

Details on this clone: Distinct nucleotide sequences in the sample also encode this CDR3. The gene calls are TRBV10-3 and TRBJ2-7, with 8 bases identical to TRBD2. The junction had 11 bases not matched to a gene; V was cut back by 3 bases and J by 4 bases. The CDR3 sequence is 16 residues long. CDR1 and CDR2 from the germline V gene are ENHRY and SYGVKD. The CDR3 nucleotides are TGTGCCATCAGTGATAGGGTCACTAGCGGCCCTTACGAGCAGTACTTC. It codes for CAISDRVTSGPYEQYF.

V gene TRBV6-4 combines with J gene TRBJ2-3; weak D call: TRBD1 (5 bases). Germline V lookup: CDR1 MRHNA, CDR2 SNTAGT. Trimming shortened V by 5 bases and J by 5 bases, and 17 bases separated the two germline ends. The CDR3 spans 15 residues. CDR3 amino acids: CASSLRGLVEDTQYF. CDR3 nucleotides: TGTGCCAGCAGTCTAAGGGGCCTAGTGGAAGATACGCAGTATTTT.

J is TRBJ2-7 and V is TRBV28; TRBD2 agrees at 11 bases. The germline V gene has CDR1 MDHEN and CDR2 SYDVKM. J was trimmed by 3 bases and V by 6 bases; bases with no gene match: 4. CDR3 length: 14 amino acids. CDR3 nucleotide sequence: TGTGCCAGCAGGTCCGGGACTAGCGGCTACGAGCAGTACTTC. Amino acid sequence: CASRSGTSGYEQYF. Drawing the rest from reference TRBV28 and TRBJ2-7, the complete variable domain is DVKVTQSSRYLVKRTGEKVFLECVQDMDHENMFWYRQDPGLGLRLIYFSYDVKMKEKGDIPEGYSVSREKKERFSLILESASTNQTSMYLCASRSGTSGYEQYFGPGTRLTVT.

As concerns this clone: At one of its ends the junction is not consistent with the germline gene, which may arise from a read error. The rearrangement links TRBV4-3 to TRBJ2-7, with 11 bases matching TRBD2. Germline V gene data show CDR1 as LGHNA and CDR2 as YSLEER. The CDR3 totals 19 residues. CDR3 amino acids: CASSQEDLLAGGLSHEQYF. As DNA, the CDR3 is TGCGCCAGCAGCCAAGAAGACCTTCTAGCGGGAGGACTCTCCCACGAGCAGTACTTC.

This rearrangement joins TRBV6-1 to TRBJ1-2; weak D call: TRBD1 (6 bases). Per the germline V gene, CDR1 is MNHNS and CDR2 is SASEGT. There are 14 residues in the CDR3. V gave up 2 bases and J gave up 4 bases, with 11 bases separating them. The CDR3 coding sequence is TGTGCCAGCAGTGAATTAGGACAGACCTATGGCTACACCTTC. Translating gives CASSELGQTYGYTF.

The DNA for the CDR3 is TGTGCCAGTGAACAGGGGGACACTGAAGCTTTCTTT. Translation gives CASEQGDTEAFF. This chain links TRBV6-6 with TRBJ1-1; 8 nucleotides match TRBD1. This CDR3 is built from 12 residues. Germline V gene lookup returns CDR1 MNHNY and CDR2 SVGAGI (reference sequence). After removal of 9 bases from V and 3 bases from J, the junction contained 3 bases not matched to a gene.

This chain links TRBV10-1 with TRBJ1-6, with D possibly matching TRBD1 (6 bases). The CDR3 consists of 14 residues. CDR1 WNHNN and CDR2 SYGVQD come from the germline V gene (reference sequence). V lost 2 bases to trimming and J lost 7 bases, with 9 bases between them. CDR3 bases: TGCGCCAGCAGTGAGGGGCAGGGGAATTCACCCCTCCACTTT. Translation gives CASSEGQGNSPLHF.

A word on this clone: The sample has other DNA sequences that encode this CDR3 too. J is TRBJ2-7 and V is TRBV5-4; tentative D call: TRBD1 (5 bases). Trimming left V 1 base short and J 1 base short, with 9 bases between. The germline gives CDR1 SGHNT, CDR2 YYREEE (reference sequence). The CDR3 has 14 residues. Written as DNA, the CDR3 is TGTGCCAGCAGCTTGTTAACAGGATCCTACGAGCAGTACTTC. Encoded protein: CASSLLTGSYEQYF.

Written as DNA, the CDR3 is TGTGCCAGTAACAGGGGCAATCAGCCCCAGCATTTT. This translates into CASNRGNQPQHF. V gene TRBV6-1 combines with J gene TRBJ1-5; tentatively, D is TRBD1 (6 bases). The length of the CDR3 is 12 residues. Trimming shortened V by 9 bases and J by 2 bases, and 8 bases separated the two germline ends. Germline V CDR1 and CDR2: MNHNS, SASEGT.

The chain couples TRBV13 to TRBJ2-7; the match to TRBD1 covers 7 bases. V shed 5 bases and J 4 bases; nucleotides not matched to a gene: 20. The CDR3 extends over 18 amino acids. Germline CDR1 reads PRHDT; CDR2 reads FYEKMQ (reference sequence). This chain's CDR3 is CASSAARWDKGAIYEQYF. CDR3 sequence (DNA): TGTGCCAGCAGCGCCGCCCGATGGGATAAGGGGGCTATTTACGAGCAGTACTTC.

This chain links TRBV10-1 with TRBJ2-2; 8 positions agree with TRBD1. The length of the CDR3 is 15 residues. The germline CDR1 and CDR2 sequences are WNHNN and SYGVQD (reference sequence). V trimming: 6 bases; J trimming: 1 base; junction bases outside the gene matches: 4. CDR3 protein: CASRAGTGNTGELFF. The CDR3 DNA is TGCGCCAGCAGGGCCGGGACAGGGAACACCGGGGAGCTGTTTTTT.

This chain links TRBV6-5 with TRBJ2-7, with 10 bases lining up with TRBD1. Germline trimming cut 4 bases from V and 7 bases from J; bases unmatched to any gene: 13. This CDR3 has 16 amino acids. Germline CDR1 MNHEY, CDR2 SVGAGI. CDR3 nucleotide sequence: TGTGCCAGCAGTTTTTACGGGACAGGGGTTGCAAAAGAGCAGTACTTC. It yields the protein CASSFYGTGVAKEQYF.

The rearrangement joins TRBV5-6 to TRBJ2-1, with 8 bases matching TRBD1. The V gene end was trimmed by 3 bases and the J gene end by 9 bases; junction bases not matched to a gene: 2. The CDR3 has 12 amino acids. Germline values: CDR1 SGHDT, CDR2 YYEEEE. CDR3 bases: TGTGCCAGCAGCTCGACAGGGGTTGAGCAGTTCTTC. It encodes CASSSTGVEQFF.

The rearrangement uses TRBV7-5 and TRBJ2-1; TRBD1 was called by the table and not checked on the DNA. TRBV7-5 is a recognized pseudogene. The CDR3 sequence is 20 residues long. This chain's CDR3 is CARSLFRDRVHRSSYNEQFF. The DNA for the CDR3 is TGTGCCAGAAGCTTATTCCGGGACAGGGTTCATCGAAGCTCCTACAATGAGCAGTTCTTC.

The chain uses TRBV2 and TRBJ1-1; D is uncertain. V gave up 7 bases and J gave up 3 bases, with 9 bases separating them. The CDR3 totals 12 residues. Per germline, CDR1 SNHLY and CDR2 FYNNEI. CDR3 residues: CASIREHTEAFF. For the CDR3, the DNA is TGTGCCAGCATAAGGGAGCACACTGAAGCTTTCTTT.

The chain joins TRBV7-2 to TRBJ2-7; maybe TRBD2 (6 bases). Germline V gives CDR1 SGHTA, CDR2 FQGNSA. The CDR3 spans 14 residues. Trimming took 7 bases from V and 3 from J, leaving 16 bases between them. The DNA for the CDR3 is TGTGCCAGCACCCCGTCGGGGGATCTCTACGAGCAGTACTTC. Translating gives CASTPSGDLYEQYF.

This sequence joins TRBV28 and TRBJ2-3, with TRBD2 identical over 8 bases. This CDR3 has 16 amino acids. V was clipped by 4 bases and J by 0 bases; unmatched bases: 6. Germline-derived CDR1 and CDR2 are MDHEN and SYDVKM. CDR3 loop: CASSSLAGTSTDTQYF. Here the CDR3 DNA reads TGTGCCAGCAGTTCCCTAGCGGGCACTAGCACAGATACGCAGTATTTT. The full variable domain, completed using reference TRBV28 and TRBJ2-3, is DVKVTQSSRYLVKRTGEKVFLECVQDMDHENMFWYRQDPGLGLRLIYFSYDVKMKEKGDIPEGYSVSREKKERFSLILESASTNQTSMYLCASSSLAGTSTDTQYFGPGTRLTVL.